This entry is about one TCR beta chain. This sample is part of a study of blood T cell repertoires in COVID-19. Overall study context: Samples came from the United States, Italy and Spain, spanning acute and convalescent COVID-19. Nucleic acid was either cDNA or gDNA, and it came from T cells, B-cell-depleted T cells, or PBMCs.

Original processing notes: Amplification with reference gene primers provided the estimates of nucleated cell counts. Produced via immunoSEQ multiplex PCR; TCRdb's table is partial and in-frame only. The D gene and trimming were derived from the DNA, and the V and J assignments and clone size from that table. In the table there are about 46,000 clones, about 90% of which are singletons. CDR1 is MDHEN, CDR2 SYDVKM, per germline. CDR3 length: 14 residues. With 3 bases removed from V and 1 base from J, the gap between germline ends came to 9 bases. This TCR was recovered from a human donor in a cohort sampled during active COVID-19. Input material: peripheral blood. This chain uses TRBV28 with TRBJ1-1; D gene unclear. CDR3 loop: CASSFWSANTEAFF. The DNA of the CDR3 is TGTGCCAGCAGTTTTTGGAGTGCGAACACTGAAGCTTTCTTT.